The clone carrying this T cell receptor (beta chain) appeared a single time. Authors' methods: Estimation of nucleated cell counts was performed using reference gene primer amplification. Assay: immunoSEQ multiplex PCR; the TCRdb copy retains only in-frame clones and omits some. The DNA was the basis for D and trimming; V, J and clone size are from that table. The sample lists more than 100,000 clones, more than 85% occurring once. From germline, CDR1 is KGHSH and CDR2 LQKENI. CDR3 length equals 16 residues. With 1 base removed from V and 7 bases from J, the gap between germline ends came to 17 bases. This sample was taken from a study of blood T cell repertoires in COVID-19. In the study overall: COVID-19 samples from acute and convalescent phases originated in the United States, Italy and Spain. T cells, B-cell-depleted T cells, or PBMCs provided the cDNA or gDNA that served as material.

J is TRBJ2-1 and V is TRBV18, with unresolved D. Material: peripheral blood. The receptor was isolated from a man aged 50 to 60 with active or convalescent COVID-19. CDR3 DNA sequence: TGTGCCAGCTCACCACTTGGTAGTTTGGGCAGGAATGAGCAGTTCTTC. Its protein is CASSPLGSLGRNEQFF.